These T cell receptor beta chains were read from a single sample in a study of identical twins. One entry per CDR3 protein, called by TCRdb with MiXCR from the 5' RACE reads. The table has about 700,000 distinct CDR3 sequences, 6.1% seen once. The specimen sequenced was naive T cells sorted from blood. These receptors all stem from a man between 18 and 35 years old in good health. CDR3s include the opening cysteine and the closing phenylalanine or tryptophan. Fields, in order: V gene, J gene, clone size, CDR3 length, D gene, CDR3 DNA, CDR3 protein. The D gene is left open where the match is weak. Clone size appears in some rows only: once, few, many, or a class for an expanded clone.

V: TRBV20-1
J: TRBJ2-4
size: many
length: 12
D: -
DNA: TGCAGTGCTAGAGATCGAGAGGTGGTTCAGTACTTC
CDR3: CSARDREVVQYF

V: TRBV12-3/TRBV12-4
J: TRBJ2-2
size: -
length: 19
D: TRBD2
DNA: TGTGCCAGCAGTTTTAGCAGGGGAGGTAGCGGGATTCCCCCCGGGGAGCTGTTTTTT
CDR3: CASSFSRGGSGIPPGELFF

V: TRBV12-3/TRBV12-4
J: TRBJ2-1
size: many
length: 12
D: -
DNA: TGTGCCAGCAGTTTTACTCAGCGCGAGCAGTTCTTC
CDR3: CASSFTQREQFF

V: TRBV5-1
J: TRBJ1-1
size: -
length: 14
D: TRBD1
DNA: TGCGCCAGCAGAGACACAGGGGGCAGCACTGAAGCTTTCTTT
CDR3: CASRDTGGSTEAFF

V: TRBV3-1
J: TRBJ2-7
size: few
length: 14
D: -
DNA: TGTGCCAGCAGCCCCGCGTGGGGGGCCCACGAGCAGTACTTC
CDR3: CASSPAWGAHEQYF

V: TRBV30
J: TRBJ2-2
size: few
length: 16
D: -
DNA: TGTGCCTGGCGAAGCGACGGGACGCCCATCACCGGGGAGCTGTTTTTT
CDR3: CAWRSDGTPITGELFF

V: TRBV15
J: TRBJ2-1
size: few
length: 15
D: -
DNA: TGTGCCACCAGCAGAGCCTCCTCGGCAGGTAATGAGCAGTTCTTC
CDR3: CATSRASSAGNEQFF

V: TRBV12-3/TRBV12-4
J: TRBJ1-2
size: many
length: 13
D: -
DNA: TGTGCCAGCAGTTTGAGTGGGCCCTATGGCTACACCTTC
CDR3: CASSLSGPYGYTF

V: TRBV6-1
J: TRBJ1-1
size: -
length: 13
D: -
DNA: TGTGCCAGCACCGATGGGGCTTACACTGAAGCTTTCTTT
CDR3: CASTDGAYTEAFF

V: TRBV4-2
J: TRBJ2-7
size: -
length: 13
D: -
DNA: TGTGCCAGCAGCGAGGCAGATCCCTACGAGCAGTACTTC
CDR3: CASSEADPYEQYF

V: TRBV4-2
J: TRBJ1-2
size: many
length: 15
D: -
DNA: TGTGCCAGCAGCCAAGATCGATCAGGGATGAGTGGCTACACCTTC
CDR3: CASSQDRSGMSGYTF

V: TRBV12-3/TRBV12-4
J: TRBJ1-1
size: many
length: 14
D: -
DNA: TGTGCCAGCATCCTTACAGGGATACGGCTTGGAGCTTTCTTT
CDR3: CASILTGIRLGAFF

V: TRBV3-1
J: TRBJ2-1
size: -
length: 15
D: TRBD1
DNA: TGTGCCAGCAGCCCACAGACAGGGGTTTACAATGAGCAGTTCTTC
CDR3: CASSPQTGVYNEQFF

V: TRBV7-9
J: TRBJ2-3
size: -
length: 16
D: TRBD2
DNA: TGTGCCAGCAGCTTAGTCCTAGCGGAAGACACAGATACGCAGTATTTT
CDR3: CASSLVLAEDTDTQYF

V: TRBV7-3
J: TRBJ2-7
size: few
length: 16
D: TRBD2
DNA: TGTGCCAGCAGCTTAACTGCGGGGGACGGGGACTACGAGCAGTACTTC
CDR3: CASSLTAGDGDYEQYF

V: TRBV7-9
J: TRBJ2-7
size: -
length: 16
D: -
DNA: TGTGCCAGCATCCCTCGGCGAGCAGGGAGCTCCTACGAGCAGTACTTC
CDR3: CASIPRRAGSSYEQYF

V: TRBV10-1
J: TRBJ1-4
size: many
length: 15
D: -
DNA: TGCGCCAGCAGTGATTCCAGGACAACTAATGAAAAACTGTTTTTT
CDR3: CASSDSRTTNEKLFF

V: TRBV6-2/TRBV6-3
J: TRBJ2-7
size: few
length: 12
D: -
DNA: TGTGCCAGCAGTTTCAGGTTCTACGAGCAGTACTTC
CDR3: CASSFRFYEQYF

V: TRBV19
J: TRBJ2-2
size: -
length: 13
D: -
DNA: TGTGCCAGTAAGGTGTCGGGGGCCGGGGAGCTGTTTTTT
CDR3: CASKVSGAGELFF

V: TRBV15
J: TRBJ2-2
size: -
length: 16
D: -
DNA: TGTGCCACCAGCAGAGATCGAGCGGGTAATTCCGGGGAGCTGTTTTTT
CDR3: CATSRDRAGNSGELFF

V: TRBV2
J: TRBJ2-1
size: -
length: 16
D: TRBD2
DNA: TGTGCCAGCAGTGAAGCCTGGCTAGCGGGAGCCAATGAGCAGTTCTTC
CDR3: CASSEAWLAGANEQFF

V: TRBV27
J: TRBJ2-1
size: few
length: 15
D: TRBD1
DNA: TGTGCCAGCACGGTCGGGACAGGGACCTACAATGAGCAGTTCTTC
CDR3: CASTVGTGTYNEQFF

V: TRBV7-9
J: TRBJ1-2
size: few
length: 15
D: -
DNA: TGTGCCAGCAGCCCCGGGGGAGCGGCTAACTATGGCTACACCTTC
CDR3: CASSPGGAANYGYTF

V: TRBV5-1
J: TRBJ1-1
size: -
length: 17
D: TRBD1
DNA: TGCGCCAGCAGCGTGACCCACAGGGGTGGGAGGGATACTGAAGCTTTCTTT
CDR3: CASSVTHRGGRDTEAFF

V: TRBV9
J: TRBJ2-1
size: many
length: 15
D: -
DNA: TGTGCCAGCAGCGTAGATCGGGCCTCCTACAATGAGCAGTTCTTC
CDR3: CASSVDRASYNEQFF

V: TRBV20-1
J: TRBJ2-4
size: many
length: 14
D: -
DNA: TGCAGTGGTCAAGGGGTGGGTGGCAAAAACATTCAGTACTTC
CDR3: CSGQGVGGKNIQYF

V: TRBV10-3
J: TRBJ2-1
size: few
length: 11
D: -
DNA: TGTGCCACCTTATCGGTCAATGAGCAGTTCTTC
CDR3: CATLSVNEQFF

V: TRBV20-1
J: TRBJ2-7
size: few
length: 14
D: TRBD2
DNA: TGCAGTGCTAGAGATACCCGGGGGGCCTACGAGCAGTACTTC
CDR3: CSARDTRGAYEQYF

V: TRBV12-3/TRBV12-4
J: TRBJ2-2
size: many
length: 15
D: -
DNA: TGTGCCAGCAGTTCGCTCGCTAGCGTCACCGGGGAGCTGTTTTTT
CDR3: CASSSLASVTGELFF

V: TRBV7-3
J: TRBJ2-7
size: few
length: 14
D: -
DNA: TGTGCCAGCAGCTTAATCGGCGAAGCCTACGAGCAGTACTTC
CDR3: CASSLIGEAYEQYF

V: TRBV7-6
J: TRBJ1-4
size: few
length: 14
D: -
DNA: TGTGCCAGCAGCTTAGGACCGCCTAGCGAAAAACTGTTTTTT
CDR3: CASSLGPPSEKLFF

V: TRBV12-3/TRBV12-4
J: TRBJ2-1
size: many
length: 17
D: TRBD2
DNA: TGTGCCAGCAGCTTAGGACTAGCGGGAGTTAATTACAATGAGCAGTTCTTC
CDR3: CASSLGLAGVNYNEQFF

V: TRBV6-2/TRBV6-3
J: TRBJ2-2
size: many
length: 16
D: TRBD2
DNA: TGTGCCAGCAGTCCGACTAGCGCCCCGGTTGCCGGGGAGCTGTTTTTT
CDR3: CASSPTSAPVAGELFF

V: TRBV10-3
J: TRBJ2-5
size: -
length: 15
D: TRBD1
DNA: TGTGCCATCAGGGGGACAGACCAAATCCCAGAGACCCAGTACTTC
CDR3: CAIRGTDQIPETQYF

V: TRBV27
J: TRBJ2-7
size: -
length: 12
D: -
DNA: TGTGCCAACCCTCAGGGTCCCTACGAGCAGTACTTC
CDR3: CANPQGPYEQYF

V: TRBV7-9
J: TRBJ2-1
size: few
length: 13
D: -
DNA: TGTGCCAGCAGCTTAGTATCTGGGAGAGAGCAGTTCTTC
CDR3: CASSLVSGREQFF

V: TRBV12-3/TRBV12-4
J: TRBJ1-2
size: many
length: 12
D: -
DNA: TGTGCCAGCAGGGGGGACATAACTGGCTACACCTTC
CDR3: CASRGDITGYTF

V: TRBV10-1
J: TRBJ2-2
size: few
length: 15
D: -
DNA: TGCGCCAGCAGTGAGAAACCGTGGGGCACCGGGGAGCTGTTTTTT
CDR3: CASSEKPWGTGELFF

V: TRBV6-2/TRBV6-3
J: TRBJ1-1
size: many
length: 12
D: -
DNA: TGTGCCAGCAGTTACTGGGTCACTGAAGCTTTCTTT
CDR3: CASSYWVTEAFF

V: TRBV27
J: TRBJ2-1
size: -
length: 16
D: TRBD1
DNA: TGTGCCAGCAGTCCGGGGACAGGGGTCCTCTACAATGAGCAGTTCTTC
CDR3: CASSPGTGVLYNEQFF

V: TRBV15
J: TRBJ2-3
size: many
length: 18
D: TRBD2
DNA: TGTGCCACCAGCAGTAGCGGGGTCATCACAGAGGACACAGATACGCAGTATTTT
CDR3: CATSSSGVITEDTDTQYF

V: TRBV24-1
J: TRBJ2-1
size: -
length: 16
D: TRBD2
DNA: TGTGCCACCAGTGATCCGACTAGCGGGAGGGCCAGTGAGCAGTTCTTC
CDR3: CATSDPTSGRASEQFF

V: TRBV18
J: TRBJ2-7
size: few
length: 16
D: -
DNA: TGTGCCAGCTCACCACAGACTCCAAACCCTACCTACGAGCAGTACTTC
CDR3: CASSPQTPNPTYEQYF

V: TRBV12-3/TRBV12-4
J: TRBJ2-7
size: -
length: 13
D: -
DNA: TGTGCCAGCGGGTTTCGGGCAGGACACGAGCAGTACTTC
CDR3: CASGFRAGHEQYF

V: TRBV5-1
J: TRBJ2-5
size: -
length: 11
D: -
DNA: TGCGCCAGCAAACAACAAGAGACCCAGTACTTC
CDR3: CASKQQETQYF

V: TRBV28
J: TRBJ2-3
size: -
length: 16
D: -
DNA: TGTGCCAGCAGTTTGACGGGACGACTGGGCACAGATACGCAGTATTTT
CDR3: CASSLTGRLGTDTQYF

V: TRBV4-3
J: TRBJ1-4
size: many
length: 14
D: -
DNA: TGCGCCAGCAGCCGGGCCGCAGATTCTGAAAAACTGTTTTTT
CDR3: CASSRAADSEKLFF

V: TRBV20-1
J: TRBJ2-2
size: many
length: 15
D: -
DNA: TGCAGTGCTAGAGTGGGGACCACCACCGCCGGGGAGCTGTTTTTT
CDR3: CSARVGTTTAGELFF

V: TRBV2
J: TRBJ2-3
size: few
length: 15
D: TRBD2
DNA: TGTGCCAGCAGTGACGCGGGACTAAACACAGATACGCAGTATTTT
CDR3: CASSDAGLNTDTQYF

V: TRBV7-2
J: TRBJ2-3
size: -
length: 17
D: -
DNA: TGTGCCAGCACTGAAGGCTTCCGGGGATGGGCCACAGATACGCAGTATTTT
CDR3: CASTEGFRGWATDTQYF

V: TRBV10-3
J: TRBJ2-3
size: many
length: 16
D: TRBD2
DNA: TGTGCCATCAGTGGGACCCAGGGCGGGAGAGAAGATACGCAGTATTTT
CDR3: CAISGTQGGREDTQYF

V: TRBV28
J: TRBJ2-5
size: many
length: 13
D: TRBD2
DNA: TGTGCCAGCACTCGGACTAGACAAGAGACCCAGTACTTC
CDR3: CASTRTRQETQYF

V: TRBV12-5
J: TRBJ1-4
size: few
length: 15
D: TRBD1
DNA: TGTGCTAGTGGTTTCGGAGACAGGGATTATGAAAAACTGTTTTTT
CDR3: CASGFGDRDYEKLFF

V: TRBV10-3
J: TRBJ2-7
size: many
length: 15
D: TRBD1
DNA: TGTGCCATCAGTACTCGGCAGGGGGCTTCCTACGAGCAGTACTTC
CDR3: CAISTRQGASYEQYF

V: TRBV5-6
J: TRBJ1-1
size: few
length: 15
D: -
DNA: TGTGCCAGCAGCCCGGGAGGACGGGGAATCTCTGAAGCTTTCTTT
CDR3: CASSPGGRGISEAFF

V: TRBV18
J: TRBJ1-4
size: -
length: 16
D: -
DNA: TGTGCCAGCTCACCAGGGCAGCCTCTCCCTAATGAAAAACTGTTTTTT
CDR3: CASSPGQPLPNEKLFF

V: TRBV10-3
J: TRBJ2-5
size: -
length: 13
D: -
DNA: TGTGCCATCCGGATGGGGGCTCAAGAGACCCAGTACTTC
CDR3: CAIRMGAQETQYF

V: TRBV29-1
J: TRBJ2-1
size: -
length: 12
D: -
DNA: TGCACCGCCGGGACCCACGGCAATGAGCAGTTCTTC
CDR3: CTAGTHGNEQFF

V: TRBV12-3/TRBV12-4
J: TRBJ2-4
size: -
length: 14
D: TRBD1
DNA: TGTGCCAGCAGCCCTAACCTAGGGGGCAACATTCAGTACTTC
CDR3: CASSPNLGGNIQYF

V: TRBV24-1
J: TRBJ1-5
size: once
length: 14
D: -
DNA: TGTGCCACCAGTTATTTGAGAAGCAATCAGCCCCAGCATTTT
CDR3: CATSYLRSNQPQHF